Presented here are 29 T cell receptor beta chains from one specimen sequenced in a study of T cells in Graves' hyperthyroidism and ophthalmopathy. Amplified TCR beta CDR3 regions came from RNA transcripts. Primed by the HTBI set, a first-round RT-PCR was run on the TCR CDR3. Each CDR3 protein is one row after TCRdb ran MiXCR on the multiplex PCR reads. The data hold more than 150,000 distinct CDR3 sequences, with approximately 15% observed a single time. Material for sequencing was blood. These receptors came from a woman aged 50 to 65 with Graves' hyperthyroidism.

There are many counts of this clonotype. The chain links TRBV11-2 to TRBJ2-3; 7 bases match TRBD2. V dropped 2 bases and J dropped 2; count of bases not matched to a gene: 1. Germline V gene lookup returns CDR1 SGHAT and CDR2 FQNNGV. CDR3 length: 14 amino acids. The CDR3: CASSLRLATDTQYF. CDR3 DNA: TGTGCCAGCAGCTTACGACTAGCCACAGATACGCAGTATTTT.

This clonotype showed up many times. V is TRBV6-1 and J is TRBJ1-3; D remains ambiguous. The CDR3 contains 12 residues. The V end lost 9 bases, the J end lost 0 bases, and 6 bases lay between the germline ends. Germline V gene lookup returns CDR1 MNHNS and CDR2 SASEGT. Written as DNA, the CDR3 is TGTGCCAGTCATAACTCTGGAAACACCATATATTTT. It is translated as CASHNSGNTIYF.

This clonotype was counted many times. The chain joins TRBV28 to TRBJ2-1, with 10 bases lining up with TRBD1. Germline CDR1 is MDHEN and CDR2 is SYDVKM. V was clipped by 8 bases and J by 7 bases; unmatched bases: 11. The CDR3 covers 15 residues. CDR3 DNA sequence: TGTGCCAGCCGACTCCCGGGACAGGGGCCAAATGAGCAGTTCTTC. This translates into CASRLPGQGPNEQFF. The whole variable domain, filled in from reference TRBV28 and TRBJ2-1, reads DVKVTQSSRYLVKRTGEKVFLECVQDMDHENMFWYRQDPGLGLRLIYFSYDVKMKEKGDIPEGYSVSREKKERFSLILESASTNQTSMYLCASRLPGQGPNEQFFGPGTRLTVL.

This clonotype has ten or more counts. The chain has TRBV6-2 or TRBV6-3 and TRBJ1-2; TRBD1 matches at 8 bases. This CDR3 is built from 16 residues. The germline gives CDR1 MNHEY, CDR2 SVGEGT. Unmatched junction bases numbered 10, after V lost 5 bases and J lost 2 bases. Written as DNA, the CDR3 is TGTGCCAGCAGTCGACAGGGGTCCTCTCAGAACTATGGCTACACCTTC. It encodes CASSRQGSSQNYGYTF.

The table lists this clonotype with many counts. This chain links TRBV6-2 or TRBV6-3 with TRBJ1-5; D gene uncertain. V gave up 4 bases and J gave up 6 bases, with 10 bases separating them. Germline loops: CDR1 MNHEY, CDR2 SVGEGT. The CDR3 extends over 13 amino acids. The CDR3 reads CASSFGRSQPQHF. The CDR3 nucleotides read TGTGCCAGCAGTTTCGGTAGAAGTCAGCCCCAGCATTTT.

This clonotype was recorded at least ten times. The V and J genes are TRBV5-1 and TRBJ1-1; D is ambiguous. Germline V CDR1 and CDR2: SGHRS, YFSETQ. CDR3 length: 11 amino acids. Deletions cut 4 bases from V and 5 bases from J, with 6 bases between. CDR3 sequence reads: CASSGETEAFF. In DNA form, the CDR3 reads TGCGCCAGCAGCGGGGAGACTGAAGCTTTCTTT. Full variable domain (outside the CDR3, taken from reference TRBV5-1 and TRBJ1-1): KAGVTQTPRYLIKTRGQQVTLSCSPISGHRSVSWYQQTPGQGLQFLFEYFSETQRNKGNFPGRFSGRQFSNSRSEMNVSTLELGDSALYLCASSGETEAFFGQGTRLTVV.

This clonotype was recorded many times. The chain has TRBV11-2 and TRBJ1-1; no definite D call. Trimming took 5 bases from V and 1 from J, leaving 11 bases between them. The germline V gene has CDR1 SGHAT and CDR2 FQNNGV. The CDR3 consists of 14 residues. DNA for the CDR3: TGTGCCAGCAGCGACTTCCGGAGGAACACTGAAGCTTTCTTT. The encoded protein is CASSDFRRNTEAFF. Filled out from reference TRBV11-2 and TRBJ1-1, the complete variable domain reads EAGVAQSPRYKIIEKRQSVAFWCNPISGHATLYWYQQILGQGPKLLIQFQNNGVVDDSQLPKDRFSAERLKGVDSTLKIQPAKLEDSAVYLCASSDFRRNTEAFFGQGTRLTVV.

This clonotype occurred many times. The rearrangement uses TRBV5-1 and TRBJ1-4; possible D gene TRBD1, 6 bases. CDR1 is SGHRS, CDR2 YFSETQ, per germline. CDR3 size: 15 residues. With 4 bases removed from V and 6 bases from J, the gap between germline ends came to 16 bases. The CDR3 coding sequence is TGCGCCAGCAGCCCCGGGTCGAGGGGGGATGAAAAACTGTTTTTT. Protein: CASSPGSRGDEKLFF.

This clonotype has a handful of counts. The CDR3 spells CASSIGQVNTEAFF. CDR3 DNA sequence: TGTGCCAGCAGCATCGGACAGGTGAACACTGAAGCTTTCTTT. The V and J genes are TRBV2 and TRBJ1-1, with TRBD1 matching 7 bases. The CDR3 spans 14 residues. Per the germline V gene, CDR1 is SNHLY and CDR2 is FYNNEI. V was pared by 6 bases and J by 0 bases, with 4 bases of the junction left unmatched.

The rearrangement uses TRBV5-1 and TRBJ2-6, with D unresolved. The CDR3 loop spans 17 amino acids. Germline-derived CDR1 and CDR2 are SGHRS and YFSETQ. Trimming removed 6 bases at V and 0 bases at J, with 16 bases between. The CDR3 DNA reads TGCGCCAGCACTTTGGGCTTGCGCAGCTCTGGGGCCAACGTCCTGACTTTC. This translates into CASTLGLRSSGANVLTF.

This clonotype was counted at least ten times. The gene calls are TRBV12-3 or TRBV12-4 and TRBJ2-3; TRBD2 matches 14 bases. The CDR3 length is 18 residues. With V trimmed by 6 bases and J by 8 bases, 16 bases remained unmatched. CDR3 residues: CASSPPGLAGAWAGTQYF. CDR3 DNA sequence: TGTGCCAGCAGCCCTCCGGGACTAGCGGGGGCCTGGGCGGGTACGCAGTATTTT.

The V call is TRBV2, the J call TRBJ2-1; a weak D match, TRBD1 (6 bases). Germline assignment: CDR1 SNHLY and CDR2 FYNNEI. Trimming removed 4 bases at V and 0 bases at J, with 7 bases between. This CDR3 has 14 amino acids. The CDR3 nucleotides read TGTGCCAGCAGTGGGGGGCGCTCCTACAATGAGCAGTTCTTC. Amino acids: CASSGGRSYNEQFF.

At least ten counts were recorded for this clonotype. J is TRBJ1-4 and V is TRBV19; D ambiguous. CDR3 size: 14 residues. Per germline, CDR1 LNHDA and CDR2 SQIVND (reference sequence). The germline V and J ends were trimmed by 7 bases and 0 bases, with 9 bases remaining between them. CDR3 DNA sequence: TGTGCCAGTACGAGGAGGGCAACTAATGAAAAACTGTTTTTT. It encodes CASTRRATNEKLFF.

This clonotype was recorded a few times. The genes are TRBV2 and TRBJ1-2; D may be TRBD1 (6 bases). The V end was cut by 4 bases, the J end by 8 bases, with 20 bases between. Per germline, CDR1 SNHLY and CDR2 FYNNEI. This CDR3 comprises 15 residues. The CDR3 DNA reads TGTGCCAGCAGTGCTCTAGACAGGCCGGTTAGCGGCTACACCTTC. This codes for CASSALDRPVSGYTF.

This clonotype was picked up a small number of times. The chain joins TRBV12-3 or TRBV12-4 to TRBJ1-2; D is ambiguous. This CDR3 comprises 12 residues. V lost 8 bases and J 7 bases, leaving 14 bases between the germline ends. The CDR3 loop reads CASYPGRGGYTF. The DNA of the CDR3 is TGTGCCAGCTATCCGGGTCGGGGTGGCTACACCTTC.

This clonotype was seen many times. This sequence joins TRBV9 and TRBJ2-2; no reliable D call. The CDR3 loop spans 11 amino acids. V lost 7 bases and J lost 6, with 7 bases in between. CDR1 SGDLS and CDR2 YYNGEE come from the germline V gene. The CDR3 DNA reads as TGTGCCAGCGGGCCCCCCGGGGAGCTGTTTTTT. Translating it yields CASGPPGELFF.

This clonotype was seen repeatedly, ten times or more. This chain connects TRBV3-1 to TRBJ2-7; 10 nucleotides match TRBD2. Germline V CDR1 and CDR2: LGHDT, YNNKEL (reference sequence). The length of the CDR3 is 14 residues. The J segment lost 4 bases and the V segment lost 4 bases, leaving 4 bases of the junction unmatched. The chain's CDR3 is CASSRSGGAYEQYF. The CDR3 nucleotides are TGTGCCAGCAGCCGAAGCGGGGGGGCGTACGAGCAGTACTTC.

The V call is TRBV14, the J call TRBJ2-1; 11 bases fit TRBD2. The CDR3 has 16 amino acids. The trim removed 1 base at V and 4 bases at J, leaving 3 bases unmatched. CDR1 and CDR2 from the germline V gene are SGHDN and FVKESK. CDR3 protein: CASSQAWTSGYNEQFF. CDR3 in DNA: TGTGCCAGCAGCCAAGCCTGGACTAGCGGGTACAATGAGCAGTTCTTC.

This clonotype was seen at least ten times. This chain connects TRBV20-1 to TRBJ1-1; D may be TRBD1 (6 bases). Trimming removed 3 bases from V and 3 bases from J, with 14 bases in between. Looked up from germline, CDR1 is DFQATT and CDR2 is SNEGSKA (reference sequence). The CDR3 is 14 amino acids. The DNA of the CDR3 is TGCAGTGCTAGGATGGGGACACGGGACACTGAAGCTTTCTTT. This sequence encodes CSARMGTRDTEAFF.

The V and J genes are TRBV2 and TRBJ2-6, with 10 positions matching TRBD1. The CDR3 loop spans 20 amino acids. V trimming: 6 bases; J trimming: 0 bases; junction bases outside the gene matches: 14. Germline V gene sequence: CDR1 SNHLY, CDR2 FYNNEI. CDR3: CASSLLLPGQGRSGANVLTF. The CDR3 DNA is TGTGCCAGCAGCCTGCTACTTCCGGGACAGGGGCGCTCTGGGGCCAACGTCCTGACTTTC.

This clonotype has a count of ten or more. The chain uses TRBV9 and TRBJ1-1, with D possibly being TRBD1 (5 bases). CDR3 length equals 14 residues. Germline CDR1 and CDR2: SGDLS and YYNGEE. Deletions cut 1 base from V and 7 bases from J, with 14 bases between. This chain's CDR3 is CASSVLPGSGEAFF. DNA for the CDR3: TGTGCCAGCAGCGTATTACCAGGGAGTGGTGAAGCTTTCTTT.

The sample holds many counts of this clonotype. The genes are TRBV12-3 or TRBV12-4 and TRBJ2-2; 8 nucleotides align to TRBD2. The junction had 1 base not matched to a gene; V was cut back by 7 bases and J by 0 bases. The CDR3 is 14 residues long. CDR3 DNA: TGTGCCAGCAAACTAGCGGCGAACACCGGGGAGCTGTTTTTT. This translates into CASKLAANTGELFF.

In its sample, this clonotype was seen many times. Here the CDR3 reads CASSSGQGRTGELFF. The CDR3 bases are TGTGCCAGCAGCTCCGGACAGGGTCGGACCGGGGAGCTGTTTTTT. This chain joins TRBV11-2 and TRBJ2-2, with 8 bases lining up with TRBD1. With V trimmed by 4 bases and J by 5 bases, 6 bases remained unmatched. The CDR3 runs 15 residues. The germline CDR1 and CDR2 sequences are SGHAT and FQNNGV. Full variable domain (missing parts from reference TRBV11-2 and TRBJ2-2): EAGVAQSPRYKIIEKRQSVAFWCNPISGHATLYWYQQILGQGPKLLIQFQNNGVVDDSQLPKDRFSAERLKGVDSTLKIQPAKLEDSAVYLCASSSGQGRTGELFFGEGSRLTVL.

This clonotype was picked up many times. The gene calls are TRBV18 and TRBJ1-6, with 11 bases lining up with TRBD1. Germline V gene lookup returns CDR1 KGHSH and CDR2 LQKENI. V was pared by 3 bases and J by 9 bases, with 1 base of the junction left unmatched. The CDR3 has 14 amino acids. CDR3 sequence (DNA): TGTGCCAGCTCACCGGACAGGGGGCTTTCACCCCTCCACTTT. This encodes CASSPDRGLSPLHF.

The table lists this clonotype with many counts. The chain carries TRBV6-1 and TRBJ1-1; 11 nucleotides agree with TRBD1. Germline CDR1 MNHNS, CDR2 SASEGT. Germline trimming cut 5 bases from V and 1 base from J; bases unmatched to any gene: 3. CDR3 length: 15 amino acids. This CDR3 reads CASSWDRGGNTEAFF. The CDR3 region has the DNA TGTGCCAGCAGTTGGGACAGGGGGGGGAACACTGAAGCTTTCTTT.

The CDR3 sequence is CASSGASGSYEQYF. CDR3 DNA sequence: TGTGCCAGCAGTGGGGCTAGCGGATCCTACGAGCAGTACTTC. The chain couples TRBV2 to TRBJ2-7; 7 positions agree with TRBD2. In germline, CDR1 is SNHLY, CDR2 FYNNEI. V shed 4 bases and J 1 base; nucleotides not matched to a gene: 4. This CDR3 comprises 14 residues.

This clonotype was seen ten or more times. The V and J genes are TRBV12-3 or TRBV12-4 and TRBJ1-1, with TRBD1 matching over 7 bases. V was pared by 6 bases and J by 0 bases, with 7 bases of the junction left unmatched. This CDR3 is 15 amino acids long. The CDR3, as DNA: TGTGCCAGCAGCTTACTACAGGGGCTGAACACTGAAGCTTTCTTT. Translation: CASSLLQGLNTEAFF.

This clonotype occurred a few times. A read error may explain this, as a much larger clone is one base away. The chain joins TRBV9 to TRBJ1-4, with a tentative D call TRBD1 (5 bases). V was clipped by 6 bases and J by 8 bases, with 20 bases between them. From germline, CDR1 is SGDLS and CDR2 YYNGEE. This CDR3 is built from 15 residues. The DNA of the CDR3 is TGTGCCAGCAACGCGAGGGGTGTCTTACCGGAAAAACTGTTTTTT. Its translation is CASNARGVLPEKLFF.

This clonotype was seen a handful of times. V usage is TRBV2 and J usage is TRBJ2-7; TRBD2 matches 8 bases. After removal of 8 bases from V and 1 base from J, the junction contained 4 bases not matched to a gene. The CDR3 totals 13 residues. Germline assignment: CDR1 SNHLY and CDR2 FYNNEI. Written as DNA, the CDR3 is TGTGCCAGCCTTCGGGAGGGGTCCTACGAGCAGTACTTC. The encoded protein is CASLREGSYEQYF.